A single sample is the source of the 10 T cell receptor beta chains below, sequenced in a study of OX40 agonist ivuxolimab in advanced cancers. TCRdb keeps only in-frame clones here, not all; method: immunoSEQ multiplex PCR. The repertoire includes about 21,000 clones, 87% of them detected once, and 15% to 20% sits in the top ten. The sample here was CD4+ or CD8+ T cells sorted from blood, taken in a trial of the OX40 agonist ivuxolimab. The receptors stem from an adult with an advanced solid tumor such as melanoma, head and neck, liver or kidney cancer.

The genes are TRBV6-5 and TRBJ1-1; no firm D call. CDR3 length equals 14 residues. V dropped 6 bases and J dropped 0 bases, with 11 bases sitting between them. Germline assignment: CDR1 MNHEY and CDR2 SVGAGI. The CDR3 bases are TGTGCCAGCAGCCCCGAGGGAGTGAACACTGAAGCTTTCTTT. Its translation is CASSPEGVNTEAFF.

The CDR3 spells CAISGVDKSNSPLHF. The CDR3 nucleotides are TGTGCCATCAGTGGGGTTGACAAGTCTAATTCACCCCTCCACTTT. The rearrangement uses TRBV10-3 and TRBJ1-6; unclear D gene. The germline gives CDR1 ENHRY, CDR2 SYGVKD. The V and J ends lost 4 bases and 6 bases respectively, with 13 bases between them. CDR3 length equals 15 residues.

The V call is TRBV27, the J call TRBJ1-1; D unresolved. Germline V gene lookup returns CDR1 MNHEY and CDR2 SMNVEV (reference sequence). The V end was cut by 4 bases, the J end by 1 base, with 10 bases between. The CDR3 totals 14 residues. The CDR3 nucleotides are TGTGCCAGCAGTTCCTCCGGTGGGAACACTGAAGCTTTCTTT. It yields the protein CASSSSGGNTEAFF.

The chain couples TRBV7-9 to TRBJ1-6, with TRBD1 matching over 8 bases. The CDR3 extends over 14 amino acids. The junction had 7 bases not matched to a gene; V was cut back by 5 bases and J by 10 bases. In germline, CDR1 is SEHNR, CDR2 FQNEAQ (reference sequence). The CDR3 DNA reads TGTGCCAGCAGCGCGGAAACAGGGGGATCACCCCTCCACTTT. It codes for CASSAETGGSPLHF.

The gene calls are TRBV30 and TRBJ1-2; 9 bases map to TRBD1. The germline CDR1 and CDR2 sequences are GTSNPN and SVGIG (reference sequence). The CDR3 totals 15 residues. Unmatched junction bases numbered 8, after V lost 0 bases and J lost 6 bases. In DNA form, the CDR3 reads TGTGCCTGGAGTGTAGGGACAGGGATGTCCGATGGCTACACCTTC. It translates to CAWSVGTGMSDGYTF.

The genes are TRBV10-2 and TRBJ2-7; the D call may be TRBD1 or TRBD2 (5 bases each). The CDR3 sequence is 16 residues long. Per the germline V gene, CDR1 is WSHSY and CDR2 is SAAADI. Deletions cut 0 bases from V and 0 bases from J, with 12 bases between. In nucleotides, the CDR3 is TGCGCCAGCAGTGAGTCTGGGACGGATTACTCCTACGAGCAGTACTTC. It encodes CASSESGTDYSYEQYF.

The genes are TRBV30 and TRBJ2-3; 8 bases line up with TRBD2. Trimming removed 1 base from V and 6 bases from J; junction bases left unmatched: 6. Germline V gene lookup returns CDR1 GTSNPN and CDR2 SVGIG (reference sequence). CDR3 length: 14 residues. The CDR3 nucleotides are TGTGCCTGGAGTGCCGGGGGGGCTCAGGATACGCAGTATTTT. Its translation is CAWSAGGAQDTQYF.

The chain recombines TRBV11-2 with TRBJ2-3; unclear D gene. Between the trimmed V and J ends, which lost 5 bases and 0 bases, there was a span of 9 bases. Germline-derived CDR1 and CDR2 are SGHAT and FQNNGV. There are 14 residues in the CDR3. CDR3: CASSPPRSTDTQYF. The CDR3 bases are TGTGCCAGCAGCCCTCCTCGGAGCACAGATACGCAGTATTTT.

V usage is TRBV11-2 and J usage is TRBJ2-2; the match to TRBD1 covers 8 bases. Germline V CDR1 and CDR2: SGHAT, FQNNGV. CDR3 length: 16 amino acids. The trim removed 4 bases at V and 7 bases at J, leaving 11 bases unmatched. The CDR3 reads CASSSPDRAVNGELFF. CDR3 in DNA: TGTGCCAGCAGCTCCCCGGACAGGGCGGTTAACGGGGAGCTGTTTTTT. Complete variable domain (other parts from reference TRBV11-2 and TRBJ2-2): EAGVAQSPRYKIIEKRQSVAFWCNPISGHATLYWYQQILGQGPKLLIQFQNNGVVDDSQLPKDRFSAERLKGVDSTLKIQPAKLEDSAVYLCASSSPDRAVNGELFFGEGSRLTVL.

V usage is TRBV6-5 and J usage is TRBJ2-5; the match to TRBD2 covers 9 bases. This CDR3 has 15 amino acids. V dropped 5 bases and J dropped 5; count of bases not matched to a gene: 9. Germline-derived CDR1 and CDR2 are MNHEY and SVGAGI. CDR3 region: CASSQWGGGAETQYF. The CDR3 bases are TGTGCCAGCAGTCAGTGGGGCGGGGGGGCGGAGACCCAGTACTTC.